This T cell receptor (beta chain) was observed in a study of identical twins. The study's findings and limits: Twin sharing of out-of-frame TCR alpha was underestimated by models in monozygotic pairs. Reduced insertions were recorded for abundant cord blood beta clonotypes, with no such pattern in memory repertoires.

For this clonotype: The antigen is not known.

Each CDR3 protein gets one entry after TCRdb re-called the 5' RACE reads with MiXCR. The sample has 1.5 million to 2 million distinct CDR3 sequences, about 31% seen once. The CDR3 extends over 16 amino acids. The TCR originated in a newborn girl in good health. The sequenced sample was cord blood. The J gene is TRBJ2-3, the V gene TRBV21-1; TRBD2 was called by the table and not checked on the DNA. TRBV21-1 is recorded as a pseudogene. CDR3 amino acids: CASSNCQRDHTDTQYF. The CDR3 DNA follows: TGTGCCAGCAGCAATTGCCAGCGGGACCACACAGATACGCAGTATTTT.